This is a list of T cell receptor beta chains from one sample in a study of T cells in Graves' hyperthyroidism and ophthalmopathy. TCRdb redid the calling of the multiplex PCR reads with MiXCR, one entry per CDR3 protein. The top ten hold 20% to 25% of the sample, which has around 300,000 distinct CDR3 sequences, around 14% seen once. The sequenced sample consisted of blood. The receptors come from a woman aged 30 to 39 with Graves' hyperthyroidism. CDR3s include the opening cysteine and the closing phenylalanine or tryptophan. A D gene is named only where the DNA matches it firmly. Not all rows give a size; the values are once, few, many and, for expanded clones, a class.

V gene: TRBV7-6; J gene: TRBJ2-5; D gene: TRBD2; clone size: .; CDR3 protein: CASSLTPSGRTQETQYF; CDR3 DNA: TGTGCCAGCAGCTTAACTCCTAGCGGGCGGACCCAAGAGACCCAGTACTTC
V gene: TRBV7-3; J gene: TRBJ2-7; D gene: .; clone size: many; CDR3 protein: CASSLDSRGAAYEQYF; CDR3 DNA: TGTGCCAGCAGCTTAGATTCGAGAGGGGCTGCCTACGAGCAGTACTTC
V gene: TRBV20-1; J gene: TRBJ1-1; D gene: .; clone size: .; CDR3 protein: CSARGEKGHTEAFF; CDR3 DNA: TGCAGTGCTAGAGGGGAGAAGGGGCACACTGAAGCTTTCTTT
V gene: TRBV11-2; J gene: TRBJ2-4; D gene: .; clone size: many; CDR3 protein: CASSLVSGSIAKNIQYF; CDR3 DNA: TGTGCCAGCAGCTTAGTTTCCGGATCTATAGCCAAAAACATTCAGTACTTC
V gene: TRBV7-2; J gene: TRBJ1-6; D gene: .; clone size: many; CDR3 protein: CASSRNAEGGGSPLHF; CDR3 DNA: TGTGCCAGCAGCCGTAACGCGGAGGGGGGGGGATCACCCCTCCACTTT
V gene: TRBV4-1; J gene: TRBJ2-7; D gene: .; clone size: .; CDR3 protein: CASSPFAGRKQYF; CDR3 DNA: TGCGCCAGCAGCCCCTTTGCGGGTCGAAAGCAGTACTTC
V gene: TRBV30; J gene: TRBJ1-5; D gene: .; clone size: .; CDR3 protein: CAWRSWNEANQPQHF; CDR3 DNA: TGTGCCTGGAGGTCATGGAATGAAGCAAATCAGCCCCAGCATTTT
V gene: TRBV7-9; J gene: TRBJ2-1; D gene: .; clone size: few; CDR3 protein: CASSTVYNEQFF; CDR3 DNA: TGTGCCAGCTCGACGGTCTACAATGAGCAGTTCTTC
V gene: TRBV28; J gene: TRBJ2-3; D gene: .; clone size: many; CDR3 protein: CASTRTPTQYF; CDR3 DNA: TGTGCCAGCACTCGGACACCAACGCAGTATTTT
V gene: TRBV20-1; J gene: TRBJ2-3; D gene: .; clone size: many; CDR3 protein: CSTRTSTQSQYF; CDR3 DNA: TGCAGTACGAGGACCTCTACCCAATCGCAGTATTTT
V gene: TRBV28; J gene: TRBJ1-2; D gene: .; clone size: many; CDR3 protein: CASSLAERRNGYTF; CDR3 DNA: TGTGCCAGCAGTTTGGCAGAGCGACGAAATGGCTACACCTTC
V gene: TRBV20-1; J gene: TRBJ2-3; D gene: .; clone size: many; CDR3 protein: CSARVEPTDTQYF; CDR3 DNA: TGCAGTGCTAGGGTGGAGCCCACAGATACGCAGTATTTT
V gene: TRBV24-1; J gene: TRBJ2-5; D gene: .; clone size: .; CDR3 protein: CATSDPSGETIGTQYF; CDR3 DNA: TGTGCCACCAGTGACCCCTCGGGCGAGACCATCGGGACCCAGTACTTC